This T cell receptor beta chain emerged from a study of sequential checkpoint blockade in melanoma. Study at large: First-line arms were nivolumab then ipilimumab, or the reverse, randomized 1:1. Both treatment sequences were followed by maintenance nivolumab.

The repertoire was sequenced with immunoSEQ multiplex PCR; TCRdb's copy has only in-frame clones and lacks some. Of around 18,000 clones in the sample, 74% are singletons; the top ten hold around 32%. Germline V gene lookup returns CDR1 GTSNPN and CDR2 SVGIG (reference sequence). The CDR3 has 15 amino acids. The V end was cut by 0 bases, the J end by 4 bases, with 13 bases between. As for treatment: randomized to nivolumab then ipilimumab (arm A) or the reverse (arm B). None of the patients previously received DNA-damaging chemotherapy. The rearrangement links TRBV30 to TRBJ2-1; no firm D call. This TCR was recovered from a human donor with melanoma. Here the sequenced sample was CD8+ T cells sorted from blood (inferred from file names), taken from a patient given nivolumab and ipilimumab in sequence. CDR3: CAWSVLVLVYNEQFF. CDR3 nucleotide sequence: TGTGCCTGGAGTGTATTAGTCCTTGTGTACAATGAGCAGTTCTTC.